The rows below give T cell receptor beta chains drawn from one sample of a study of cytomegalovirus exposure and HLA in healthy donors. Method: immunoSEQ multiplex PCR; TCRdb's copy keeps in-frame clones and lacks some. Of about 120,000 clones detected, approximately 17% appear once; the ten largest clones hold about 3.1%. The sequenced sample was PBMCs. The receptors were gathered from a female donor in good health and CMV-seropositive. The CDR3 runs from the conserved cysteine through the conserved F or W. A D gene is named only where the DNA matches it firmly. The listing skips clone size in some rows; elsewhere it reads once, few, many or a size class.

>TRBV9|.|TRBJ1-2|.
CASSASRTAGGYTF
TGTGCCAGCAGCGCATCAAGGACCGCAGGGGGCTACACCTTC
>TRBV18|few|TRBJ1-1|.
CASSPLPMNTEAFF
TGTGCCAGCTCACCACTCCCCATGAACACTGAAGCTTTCTTT
>TRBV6-1|.|TRBJ1-1|.
CASIWLGAGTEAFF
TGTGCCAGCATTTGGTTGGGGGCCGGCACTGAAGCTTTCTTT
>TRBV6-6|few|TRBJ2-7|TRBD1
CASSPLPGQGAYEQYF
TGTGCCAGCAGCCCCCTCCCCGGACAGGGGGCCTACGAGCAGTACTTC
>TRBV9|few|TRBJ2-1|.
CASSVSPIHTRDEQFF
TGTGCCAGCAGCGTGAGCCCCATACACACTAGGGATGAGCAGTTCTTC
>TRBV7-7|many|TRBJ2-2|.
CASSLVTTGELFF
TGTGCCAGCAGCTTAGTGACTACCGGGGAGCTGTTTTTT
>TRBV4-1|.|TRBJ2-7|TRBD2
CASSRLASGTYEQYF
TGCGCCAGCAGCCGCCTTGCTAGCGGTACCTACGAGCAGTACTTC
>TRBV27|few|TRBJ1-5|.
CASSLFSGNQPQHF
TGTGCCAGCAGTTTATTCTCCGGGAATCAGCCCCAGCATTTT
>TRBV29-1|.|TRBJ2-4|.
CSVVLQGRAKNIQYF
TGCAGCGTTGTCTTACAGGGTCGAGCCAAAAACATTCAGTACTTC
>TRBV15|few|TRBJ1-1|.
CATSRDSARAFF
TGTGCCACCAGCAGAGACTCGGCTAGAGCTTTCTTT
>TRBV5-1|.|TRBJ1-3|.
CASSLFGVRTGSGNTIYF
TGCGCCAGCAGCCTATTCGGGGTTCGGACTGGGTCTGGAAACACCATATATTTT
>TRBV30|few|TRBJ1-5|.
CAWSPGGLGQPQHF
TGTGCCTGGAGTCCGGGGGGGTTGGGGCAGCCCCAGCATTTT
>TRBV5-8|.|TRBJ2-2|.
CASSFGGAYDAGELFF
TGTGCCAGCAGCTTTGGCGGGGCCTACGACGCCGGGGAGCTGTTTTTT
>TRBV19|.|TRBJ1-5|.
CASSTGAGGYQPQHF
TGTGCCAGTAGTACAGGGGCCGGAGGCTATCAGCCCCAGCATTTT
>TRBV29-1|.|TRBJ2-7|TRBD2
CSVGPGTSGRIYEQYF
TGCAGCGTTGGTCCCGGGACTAGCGGGAGAATCTACGAGCAGTACTTC
>TRBV4-2|few|TRBJ2-7|.
CASSQEAQAPVYEQYF
TGTGCCAGCAGCCAAGAGGCGCAGGCACCGGTCTACGAGCAGTACTTC
>TRBV9|.|TRBJ2-1|.
CASSRVRYEQFF
TGTGCCAGCAGTCGAGTCAGGTATGAGCAGTTCTTC
>TRBV5-1|few|TRBJ2-6|.
CASSLARDSGANVLTF
TGCGCCAGCAGCTTGGCCCGGGACTCTGGGGCCAACGTCCTGACTTTC
>TRBV5-4|few|TRBJ2-7|TRBD1
CASSTGTGTYEQYF
TGTGCCAGCAGCACCGGGACAGGGACCTACGAGCAGTACTTC
>TRBV5-1|.|TRBJ1-1|.
CASTGEANTEAFF
TGCGCCAGCACGGGGGAGGCGAACACTGAAGCTTTCTTT
>TRBV6-5|few|TRBJ2-7|TRBD1
CASSSGTGAVQYF
TGTGCCAGCAGTTCCGGGACAGGCGCAGTGCAGTACTTC
>TRBV5-1|few|TRBJ2-3|TRBD2
CASSSGLAGEADTQYF
TGCGCCAGCAGCTCGGGACTAGCGGGAGAGGCAGATACGCAGTATTTT
>TRBV2|.|TRBJ2-1|TRBD1
CASRDRNYNEQFF
TGTGCCAGCAGGGACAGGAATTACAATGAGCAGTTCTTC
>TRBV5-6|few|TRBJ2-7|.
CASSSYYEQYF
TGTGCCAGCAGCTCGTACTACGAGCAGTACTTC
>TRBV9|.|TRBJ2-5|.
CASSVGAYQETQYF
TGTGCCAGCAGCGTAGGAGCGTACCAAGAGACCCAGTACTTC
>TRBV5-6|.|TRBJ2-3|TRBD2
CASSPGGGTDTQYF
TGTGCCAGCAGCCCGGGAGGGGGAACAGATACGCAGTATTTT
>TRBV2|few|TRBJ2-1|TRBD2
CASSDATSGSYNEQFF
TGTGCCAGCAGCGACGCTACTAGCGGCTCCTACAATGAGCAGTTCTTC
>TRBV19|few|TRBJ1-5|TRBD1
CASSIFTPGTGEGQPQHF
TGTGCCAGTAGTATTTTTACTCCCGGGACAGGGGAAGGTCAGCCCCAGCATTTT
>TRBV15|few|TRBJ1-5|TRBD1
CATSRGDRVSNQPQHF
TGTGCCACCAGCAGAGGAGACAGGGTTAGCAATCAGCCCCAGCATTTT
>TRBV28|.|TRBJ1-5|TRBD1
CASSPVPSGTGKFLPRQPQHF
TGTGCCAGCAGCCCAGTGCCATCCGGGACAGGGAAATTTTTACCGCGTCAGCCCCAGCATTTT
>TRBV14|.|TRBJ2-5|TRBD2
CASSQGWTSGSWETQYF
TGTGCCAGCAGCCAAGGTTGGACTAGCGGGAGTTGGGAGACCCAGTACTTC
>TRBV28|.|TRBJ2-2|.
CASSFDMRGELFF
TGTGCCAGCAGTTTTGATATGAGGGGGGAGCTGTTTTTT
>TRBV6-5|few|TRBJ1-2|.
CASSWGGYGYTF
TGTGCCAGCAGCTGGGGGGGCTATGGCTACACCTTC
>TRBV6-7|few|TRBJ1-2|.
CASSYSPLGGDYGYTF
TGTGCCAGCAGTTACTCCCCTTTGGGAGGGGACTATGGCTACACCTTC
>TRBV13|few|TRBJ1-2|.
CASSPREGLNYGYTF
TGTGCCAGCAGCCCCCGGGAGGGGTTAAACTATGGCTACACCTTC
>TRBV9|.|TRBJ2-5|.
CASSVGTADLETQYF
TGTGCCAGCAGCGTAGGAACGGCGGATCTCGAGACCCAGTACTTC
>TRBV11-2|.|TRBJ1-2|.
CASSLGQGPYGYTF
TGTGCCAGCAGCTTAGGGCAGGGCCCCTATGGCTACACCTTC
>TRBV21-1|few|TRBJ1-3|.
CAPVRTGNSDSGNTIYF
TGTGCCCCCGTTAGGACAGGGAATTCTGACTCTGGAAACACCATATATTTT
>TRBV30|.|TRBJ2-7|.
CAWARGGVYEQYF
TGTGCCTGGGCCCGAGGGGGGGTCTACGAGCAGTACTTC
>TRBV5-1|.|TRBJ2-7|.
CASSLGGQTYEQYF
TGCGCCAGCAGCTTGGGGGGCCAGACCTACGAGCAGTACTTC
>TRBV30|few|TRBJ2-7|.
CAWSTLVYEQYF
TGTGCCTGGAGTACTTTGGTTTACGAGCAGTACTTC
>TRBV30|.|TRBJ1-2|.
CAWSFTSGYGYTF
TGTGCCTGGAGTTTCACTTCGGGCTATGGCTACACCTTC
>TRBV6-5|few|TRBJ2-1|TRBD2
CASSYRLAGAHNEQFF
TGTGCCAGCAGTTACAGGCTAGCGGGGGCCCACAATGAGCAGTTCTTC
>TRBV6-6|few|TRBJ1-3|.
CASSYSSSSGNTIYF
TGTGCCAGCAGTTACTCGTCGAGCTCTGGAAACACCATATATTTT
>TRBV4-1|.|TRBJ2-3|.
CASSQSTSFYTQYF
TGCGCCAGCAGCCAGTCGACTAGTTTTTATACGCAGTATTTT
>TRBV5-1|few|TRBJ2-3|TRBD1
CASSLQGANTQYF
TGCGCCAGCAGCTTGCAGGGGGCGAATACGCAGTATTTT
>TRBV9|few|TRBJ1-2|TRBD1
CASTVPGQGTFGGYTF
TGTGCCAGCACCGTCCCGGGACAGGGAACGTTTGGAGGCTACACCTTC
>TRBV27|.|TRBJ1-2|.
CASSLANSYGYTF
TGTGCCAGCAGTTTAGCGAACTCCTATGGCTACACCTTC
>TRBV6-5|few|TRBJ1-3|.
CASTNTGNTIYF
TGTGCCAGCACCAACACTGGAAACACCATATATTTT